This is a list of T cell receptor beta chains from one sample in a study of T cell changes during pregnancy in multiple sclerosis. This table comes from immunoSEQ multiplex PCR, and its TCRdb copy is limited to in-frame clones, with some not included. The table has tens of thousands of clones, just under 90% seen once. Sequenced input: peripheral blood from another person, used as feeder cells. All receptors derive from a human donor whose cells served as feeder cells for cultures in a pregnancy study. The CDR3 runs from the conserved cysteine through the conserved F or W.

V,J,CDR3
TRBV7-9,TRBJ1-6,CASSYTGNSPLHF
TRBV28,TRBJ1-1,CASSLERPRNTEAFF
TRBV5-1,TRBJ2-5,CASSLSAGLETQYF
TRBV7-3,TRBJ1-2,CASSVQRITRKTYGYTF
TRBV7-9,TRBJ2-1,CASSLIAGGNEQFF
TRBV19,TRBJ1-2,CASSIDGQWAGGYTF
TRBV28,TRBJ1-5,CASSLLGAGQPQHF
TRBV19,TRBJ2-3,CASSIDLRGTDTQYF
TRBV28,TRBJ2-1,CASSLYLRGSLSYNEQFF
TRBV29-1,TRBJ1-1,CSVAAGTGAIEAFF
TRBV7-3,TRBJ1-3,CASSIMGGGNTIYF
TRBV28,TRBJ1-5,CASRHSQGGSQPQHF
TRBV19,TRBJ2-7,CASSTSTPGTGISYEQYF
TRBV30,TRBJ1-1,CAWSVAGATEAFF
TRBV5-4,TRBJ2-2,CASSLRQGNTGELFF
TRBV5-8,TRBJ1-4,CASSLAGDRVRENEKLFF
TRBV7-6,TRBJ2-7,CASSLTGNYEQYF
TRBV27,TRBJ2-2,CASSTTSLPGELFF
TRBV5-1,TRBJ1-1,CASRGQPVNTEAFF
TRBV9,TRBJ2-1,CASSVVAGGRFGEQFF
TRBV6-1,TRBJ2-7,CASIQGLDSYEQYF
TRBV5-1,TRBJ2-2,CASSTISGTQNTGELFF
TRBV5-4,TRBJ2-1,CASSRSGRTPGNEQFF
TRBV29-1,TRBJ2-7,CSAARDTSYEQYF
TRBV4-1,TRBJ2-4,CASSPPGTKNIQYF
TRBV30,TRBJ2-3,CAFTLTGSYFPDTQYF
TRBV5-1,TRBJ1-4,CASSLGGQGREKLFF
TRBV7-2,TRBJ2-7,CASSLAAGLSSYEQYF
TRBV11-2,TRBJ1-5,CASSLGDRQPQHF
TRBV5-6,TRBJ2-7,CASRPGGNYYEQYF
TRBV5-1,TRBJ2-7,CASSADRDTSSYEQYF
TRBV5-6,TRBJ1-4,CASSTDRVEEKLFF
TRBV5-6,TRBJ2-5,CASSLAGQGQETQYF
TRBV7-3,TRBJ2-3,CASSLSGLSTDTQYF
TRBV5-1,TRBJ1-5,CASSSRPQGYSNQPQHF
TRBV5-1,TRBJ1-4,CASSLGAGGINEKLFF
TRBV5-1,TRBJ1-3,CASSPDSGTGNTIYF
TRBV6-1,TRBJ1-5,CAISFGFYQPQHF
TRBV11-2,TRBJ1-3,CASSLYSGSGNTIYF
TRBV5-1,TRBJ2-2,CASSSQGTVGELFF
TRBV19,TRBJ1-2,CASKEGANYGYTF
TRBV28,TRBJ1-2,CASAIHRVRSYGYTF
TRBV29-1,TRBJ1-1,CSVTTGLNTEAFF
TRBV15,TRBJ1-1,CATSFRRGLPEAFF
TRBV5-1,TRBJ2-5,CASSLERAQETQYF